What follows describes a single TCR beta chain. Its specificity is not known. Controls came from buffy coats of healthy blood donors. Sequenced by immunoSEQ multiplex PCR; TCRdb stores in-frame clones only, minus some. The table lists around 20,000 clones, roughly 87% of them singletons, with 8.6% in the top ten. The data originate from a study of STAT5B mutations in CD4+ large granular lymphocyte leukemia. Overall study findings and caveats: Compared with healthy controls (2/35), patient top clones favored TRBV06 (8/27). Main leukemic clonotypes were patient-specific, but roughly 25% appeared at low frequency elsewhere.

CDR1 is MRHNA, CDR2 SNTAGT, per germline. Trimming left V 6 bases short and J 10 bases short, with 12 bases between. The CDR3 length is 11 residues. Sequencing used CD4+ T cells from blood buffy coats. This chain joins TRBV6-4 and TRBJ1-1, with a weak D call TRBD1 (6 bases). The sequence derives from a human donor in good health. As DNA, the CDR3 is TGTGCCAGCAGCGGAGGGGGGGGAGCTTTCTTT. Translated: CASSGGGGAFF.